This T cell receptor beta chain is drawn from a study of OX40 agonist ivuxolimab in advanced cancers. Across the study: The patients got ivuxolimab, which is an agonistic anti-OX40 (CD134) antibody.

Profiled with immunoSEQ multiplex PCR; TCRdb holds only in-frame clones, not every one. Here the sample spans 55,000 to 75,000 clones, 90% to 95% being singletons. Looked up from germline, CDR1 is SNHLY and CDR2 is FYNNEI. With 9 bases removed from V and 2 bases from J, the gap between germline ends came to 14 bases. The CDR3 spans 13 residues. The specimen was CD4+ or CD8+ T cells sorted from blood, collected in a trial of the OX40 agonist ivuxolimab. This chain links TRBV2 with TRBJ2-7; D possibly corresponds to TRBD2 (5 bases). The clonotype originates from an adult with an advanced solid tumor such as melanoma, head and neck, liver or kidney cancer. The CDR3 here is CASSRQTTYEQYF. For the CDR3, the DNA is TGTGCCAGTTCGAGGCAGACTACCTACGAGCAGTACTTC.